This passage covers 23 T cell receptor beta chains from one sample sequenced in a study of T cells after yellow fever vaccination. MiXCR, run by TCRdb on the 5' RACE reads, gives a single entry per CDR3 protein. The data contain a few hundred thousand distinct CDR3 sequences, about 8.3% of them seen just once; the ten biggest clones take up roughly 15%. Sequencing used PBMCs, obtained more than 35 days after the first yellow fever vaccination. The receptors stem from a man aged 18 to 29 who received the YFV17D yellow fever vaccine.

This clonotype was counted a few times. The rearrangement links TRBV9 to TRBJ2-2; 13 positions match TRBD2. J gave up 7 bases and V 4 bases, and 7 bases lay outside the gene matches. Germline-derived CDR1 and CDR2 are SGDLS and YYNGEE. This CDR3 contains 16 residues. For the CDR3, the DNA is TGTGCCAGCAGCCCAACTAGCGGGGGGGCTCTCGGGGAGCTGTTTTTT. This translates into CASSPTSGGALGELFF.

This clonotype has just a few counts. One end of the junction is discordant with germline, which a read error may explain. V gene TRBV7-3 combines with J gene TRBJ2-3; perhaps TRBD1 as D (5 bases). This CDR3 is 18 amino acids long. The germline V gene has CDR1 SGHTA and CDR2 FQGTGA. The CDR3 DNA sequence: TGTGCCAGCAGTTTAAAAGAATTCCATTCAGAACAGGCGGATACGCAGTATTTT. Encoded protein: CASSLKEFHSEQADTQYF.

This sequence joins TRBV5-1 and TRBJ2-7, with TRBD1 identical over 9 bases. The junction had 10 bases not matched to a gene; V was cut back by 3 bases and J by 6 bases. Looked up from germline, CDR1 is SGHRS and CDR2 is YFSETQ. The CDR3 length is 15 residues. The CDR3 DNA is TGCGCCAGCAGCTCTGGACAGGGGTTCCCCGCCGAGCAGTACGTC. This translates into CASSSGQGFPAEQYV.

A few counts support this clonotype. The chain recombines TRBV5-6 with TRBJ2-3, with D uncertain. The CDR3 covers 15 residues. V dropped 4 bases and J dropped 2 bases, with 14 bases sitting between them. CDR1 is SGHDT and CDR2 is YYEEEE in the germline V gene. The CDR3 is CASSPVRSYTDTQYF. The CDR3 nucleotides are TGTGCCAGCAGCCCGGTCCGATCTTACACAGATACGCAGTATTTT.

This clonotype was seen a few times. This chain links TRBV4-1 with TRBJ1-5, with TRBD1 as a possible D gene (6 bases). The length of the CDR3 is 16 residues. V gave up 0 bases and J gave up 6 bases, with 15 bases separating them. CDR1 MGHRA and CDR2 YSYEKL come from the germline V gene. The DNA of the CDR3 is TGCGCCAGCAGCCAAGATCGAATAGGGGGAAGTCAGCCCCAGCATTTT. This encodes CASSQDRIGGSQPQHF.

V is TRBV25-1 and J is TRBJ1-1; 7 bases are a match to TRBD1. CDR3 length: 13 residues. Trimming removed 8 bases from V and 4 bases from J; junction bases left unmatched: 7. Germline V gene data show CDR1 as MGHDK and CDR2 as SYGVNS. CDR3 in amino acids: CASSDRESTEAFF. The CDR3 DNA follows: TGTGCCAGCTCCGACAGGGAGAGCACTGAAGCTTTCTTT.

The chain couples TRBV5-5 to TRBJ2-2; D possibly corresponds to TRBD2 (5 bases). The CDR3 has 15 amino acids. Germline V gives CDR1 SGHKS, CDR2 YYEKEE (reference sequence). V shed 3 bases and J shed 5 bases, with 14 bases lying between them. The CDR3 protein is CASSSKPTGTGELFF. The CDR3 region has the DNA TGTGCCAGCAGCTCGAAACCCACGGGAACCGGGGAGCTGTTTTTT.

The V and J genes are TRBV20-1 and TRBJ2-2, with 8 bases identical to TRBD1. CDR3 length: 15 residues. V was pared by 5 bases and J by 5 bases, with 10 bases of the junction left unmatched. The V gene's germline CDR1 is DFQATT and CDR2 SNEGSKA (reference sequence). This CDR3 reads CSALPGRGRTGELFF. CDR3 coding DNA: TGCAGTGCTCTCCCCGGCAGGGGGCGAACCGGGGAGCTGTTTTTT.

At least ten counts were recorded for this clonotype. The J gene is TRBJ1-2, the V gene TRBV5-1; TRBD1 might be the D (5 bases). Deletions cut 3 bases from V and 7 bases from J, with 13 bases between. The V gene's germline CDR1 is SGHRS and CDR2 YFSETQ. The CDR3 loop spans 13 amino acids. CDR3 in amino acids: CASSSGLSFGYTF. In DNA form, the CDR3 reads TGCGCCAGCAGCTCGGGACTGTCGTTTGGCTACACCTTC.

This chain connects TRBV6-5 to TRBJ2-1; D might be TRBD2 (6 bases). V gave up 2 bases and J gave up 2 bases, with 7 bases separating them. The CDR3 has 14 residues. CDR1 and CDR2 (germline): MNHEY, SVGAGI. CDR3 protein: CASSYRGTYNEQFF. DNA of the CDR3: TGTGCCAGCAGTTACCGGGGGACCTACAATGAGCAGTTCTTC.

This chain uses TRBV6-2 or TRBV6-3 with TRBJ2-5, with 9 positions matching TRBD2. Germline loops: CDR1 MNHEY, CDR2 SVGEGT. V was clipped by 3 bases and J by 2 bases; unmatched bases: 7. This CDR3 contains 16 residues. The CDR3: CASSYASGVLQETQYF. CDR3 DNA: TGTGCCAGCAGTTATGCTAGCGGGGTCCTTCAAGAGACCCAGTACTTC.

This clonotype came up a few times. The J gene is TRBJ1-4, the V gene TRBV18; 7 positions match TRBD1. Germline-derived CDR1 and CDR2 are KGHSH and LQKENI. CDR3 size: 16 residues. The junction had 12 bases not matched to a gene; V was cut back by 4 bases and J by 7 bases. The CDR3 DNA reads as TGTGCCAGCTCACACTCCGAGGGACAGCTCGGTGAAAAACTGTTTTTT. Translation: CASSHSEGQLGEKLFF.

The chain joins TRBV7-2 to TRBJ2-3, with D perhaps TRBD2 (5 bases). CDR1 is SGHTA, CDR2 FQGNSA, per germline. Trimming cost V 2 bases and J 9 bases, with 12 bases left between them. The CDR3 is 13 amino acids. CDR3 amino acids: CASSLYAAETQYF. The CDR3 region has the DNA TGTGCCAGCAGCTTATACGCAGCGGAAACGCAGTATTTT.

This clonotype was counted only a few times. The chain recombines TRBV27 with TRBJ1-5; D gene uncertain. Per germline, CDR1 MNHEY and CDR2 SMNVEV (reference sequence). The CDR3 length is 14 residues. V was cut by 4 bases and J by 7 bases, with 14 bases left in between. The CDR3 nucleotides read TGTGCCAGCAGTTCTCGCCCGAGTAGACAGCCCCAGCATTTT. Translation gives CASSSRPSRQPQHF.

In regard to this clonotype: The DNA is omitted, as the CDR3 cannot be located on it reliably, and the CDR3 follows TCRdb's listing. The V gene is TRBV29-1, the J gene TRBJ2-7; TRBD1, as called in the table, went unchecked against the DNA. Germline CDR1 and CDR2: SQVTM and ANQGSEA. Termini included, the CDR3 measures 12 amino acids. The CDR3 is CSVATGSYEHYF.

This clonotype was observed a handful of times. This chain connects TRBV30 to TRBJ2-7; maybe TRBD1 (6 bases). The CDR3 length is 18 residues. Germline assignment: CDR1 GTSNPN and CDR2 SVGIG (reference sequence). V lost 5 bases to trimming and J lost 6 bases, with 32 bases between them. The CDR3 spells CAWVKSPGTYRDRGEQYF. The CDR3 DNA is TGTGCCTGGGTAAAATCCCCGGGGACCTACAGGGACCGGGGCGAGCAGTACTTC.

The chain recombines TRBV5-1 with TRBJ2-1; tentative D call: TRBD1 (6 bases). With 4 bases removed from V and 0 bases from J, the gap between germline ends came to 14 bases. The germline CDR1 and CDR2 sequences are SGHRS and YFSETQ. The CDR3 has 16 residues. The CDR3 DNA reads as TGCGCCAGCAGCGTCTCAGGGGCCCTCTCCTACAATGAGCAGTTCTTC. This gives the protein CASSVSGALSYNEQFF.

V and J are TRBV6-2 or TRBV6-3 and TRBJ1-2, with TRBD1 matching over 7 bases. Germline-derived CDR1 and CDR2 are MNHEY and SVGEGT. V dropped 8 bases and J dropped 4; count of bases not matched to a gene: 13. The CDR3 has 15 amino acids. The CDR3 loop is CASGGPHRGGYGYTF. As DNA, the CDR3 is TGTGCCAGCGGGGGACCGCACAGGGGAGGCTATGGCTACACCTTC.

V usage is TRBV6-1 and J usage is TRBJ1-4; 7 bases are a match to TRBD1. V lost 6 bases and J lost 4; bases outside the gene matches: 8. This CDR3 contains 15 residues. Germline assignment: CDR1 MNHNS and CDR2 SASEGT. This chain's CDR3 is CASSPDRRLNEKLFF. In DNA form, the CDR3 reads TGTGCCAGCAGCCCGGACAGGAGACTTAATGAAAAACTGTTTTTT.

The chain uses TRBV6-2 or TRBV6-3 and TRBJ2-2; D gene uncertain. The CDR3 spans 11 residues. The germline V and J ends were trimmed by 8 bases and 3 bases, with 4 bases remaining between them. Germline loops: CDR1 MNHEY, CDR2 SVGEGT. CDR3 sequence: CASGHTGELFF. The CDR3 bases are TGTGCCAGCGGTCACACCGGGGAGCTGTTTTTT.

The genes are TRBV4-1 and TRBJ1-5; D remains ambiguous. The CDR3 is 13 residues long. V was cut by 0 bases and J by 11 bases, with 11 bases left in between. The germline V gene encodes CDR1 MGHRA and CDR2 YSYEKL. This CDR3 reads CASSQEGVQTQHF. The CDR3 region has the DNA TGCGCCAGCAGCCAAGAAGGAGTCCAGACCCAGCATTTT.

A few counts support this clonotype. The chain combines TRBV7-2 with TRBJ2-1, with 10 bases identical to TRBD2. The V segment lost 8 bases and the J segment 6 bases; nucleotides outside the gene matches: 7. Germline V gene data show CDR1 as SGHTA and CDR2 as FQGNSA. The CDR3 is 14 amino acids. CDR3 amino acids: CASAIAGGRNEQFF. The CDR3 DNA is TGTGCCAGCGCCATAGCGGGGGGCCGCAATGAGCAGTTCTTC.

The chain joins TRBV12-3 or TRBV12-4 to TRBJ2-7, with 7 positions matching TRBD2. The CDR3 is 13 amino acids. With V trimmed by 3 bases and J by 7 bases, 6 bases remained unmatched. CDR3 region: CASSFGWREEQYF. In DNA, the CDR3 is TGTGCCAGCAGTTTTGGATGGCGGGAGGAGCAGTACTTC.